Detailed here is one T cell receptor beta chain. PCR involved 60 Vbeta and 13 Jbeta primers. Clones were sequenced by immunoSEQ multiplex PCR, and TCRdb holds only the in-frame ones, with some missing. The table shows about 230,000 clones, with roughly 81% occurring only once. Germline lookup yields CDR1 SGHTA and CDR2 FQGTGA. Between the trimmed V and J ends, which lost 3 bases and 4 bases, there was a span of 9 bases. CDR3 length: 13 residues. The data derive from a study of cytomegalovirus exposure and HLA in healthy donors. Sequenced material: PBMCs. The chain is built from TRBV7-3 and TRBJ1-1; TRBD1 is a possible D gene (6 bases). The clonotype comes from a girl aged 2-10 years in good health and CMV-seronegative. The CDR3 sequence is CASSFQGPTEAFF. The CDR3 bases are TGTGCCAGCAGCTTCCAGGGGCCCACTGAAGCTTTCTTT.